This paragraph covers one T cell receptor (beta chain) sequence. What it recognizes is unknown. The data were obtained in a study of graft-versus-host responses after intestinal transplantation. Overall study results and limits: Among recipient marrow samples, GvH clones were found; some appeared first in ileum or blood.

Assay used: immunoSEQ multiplex PCR; TCRdb lists only in-frame clones, some missing. The data show some 9,900 clones, almost 95% seen once. The sequences come from PBMCs, collected more than 40 days after intestinal transplantation. The TCR originated in a human patient who received an intestinal transplant, so some T cells may come from the graft donor.

CDR3 nucleotides: TGTGCCAGCAGTGAAGCCCGGACTAGCGGGGGCCGGGAGACCCAGTACTTC. Translated, it gives CASSEARTSGGRETQYF. The V gene is TRBV2, the J gene TRBJ2-5; TRBD2 matches 13 bases. This CDR3 spans 17 amino acids. Germline loops: CDR1 SNHLY, CDR2 FYNNEI. V gave up 0 bases and J gave up 5 bases; unmatched junction bases: 6.